The 28 T cell receptor beta chains reported below all come from one sample, sequenced in a study of metastatic and nonmetastatic thyroid tumors. TCRdb re-called the PCR reads with MiXCR. This sample has some 15,000 clones; about 25% occur once, and the top ten carry roughly 11%. There were no patients who had received any treatment before thyroid surgery. Specimen: blood. The source is a male donor with papillary thyroid cancer or a benign thyroid nodule (not recorded which). Some clones in this sample may be carry-over from other donors' samples.

There are many counts of this clone. Other nucleotide sequences in the sample specify the same CDR3. The chain employs TRBV6-4 and TRBJ2-2; 10 nucleotides align to TRBD1. The V gene's germline CDR1 is MRHNA and CDR2 SNTAGT. J gave up 3 bases and V 10 bases, and 5 bases lay outside the gene matches. The CDR3 has 14 amino acids. CDR3 region: CATSGTGDTGELFF. The CDR3 DNA reads as TGTGCCACCTCCGGGACAGGGGACACCGGGGAGCTGTTTTTT.

By sample fraction, this clone is medium-sized. This chain uses TRBV6-5 with TRBJ2-7; no firm D call. The CDR3 length is 15 residues. Trimming cost V 0 bases and J 3 bases, with 12 bases left between them. Germline assignment: CDR1 MNHEY and CDR2 SVGAGI. The CDR3, as DNA: TGTGCCAGCAGTTACTCGCTGAACATCCGCTACGAGCAGTACTTC. Translated: CASSYSLNIRYEQYF.

In the case of this clone: Other DNA sequences in the same sample also yield this CDR3. The chain links TRBV11-3 to TRBJ2-2, with 7 bases identical to TRBD2. The CDR3 has 14 amino acids. Per the germline V gene, CDR1 is SGHNT and CDR2 is YENEEA. J lost 5 bases, V lost 4 bases, and 4 bases had no gene match. This CDR3 is CASSSGGTTGELFF. Here the CDR3 DNA reads TGTGCCAGCAGCTCCGGGGGGACGACCGGGGAGCTGTTTTTT.

The V and J genes are TRBV11-1 and TRBJ1-1; perhaps TRBD1 as D (6 bases). CDR1 SGHAT and CDR2 FQDESV come from the germline V gene (reference sequence). Trimming stripped 5 bases from V and 1 base from J, with 11 bases between. The length of the CDR3 is 14 residues. This CDR3 reads CASSAQGSNTEAFF. The CDR3 DNA follows: TGTGCCAGCAGCGCACAGGGATCGAACACTGAAGCTTTCTTT.

This clone was counted at least ten times. The V and J genes are TRBV6-1 and TRBJ2-1; D is unresolved. The V gene's germline CDR1 is MNHNS and CDR2 SASEGT. V was trimmed by 5 bases and J by 3 bases, leaving 11 bases between them. This CDR3 is built from 14 residues. The CDR3 sequence: CASSIKQVYNEQFF. For the CDR3, the DNA is TGTGCCAGCAGTATCAAGCAGGTCTACAATGAGCAGTTCTTC.

In its sample, this clone ranks as large (0.1 to 1%). The V call is TRBV4-1, the J call TRBJ2-7; D is undetermined. With 1 base removed from V and 5 bases from J, the gap between germline ends came to 3 bases. Germline values: CDR1 MGHRA, CDR2 YSYEKL. This CDR3 has 11 residues. The CDR3: CASSQGDEQYF. The CDR3 region has the DNA TGCGCCAGCAGCCAAGGGGACGAGCAGTACTTC.

This chain uses TRBV7-6 with TRBJ2-1; 7 bases agree with TRBD1. The CDR3 consists of 15 residues. The trim removed 1 base at V and 5 bases at J, leaving 5 bases unmatched. Germline lookup yields CDR1 SGHVS and CDR2 FNYEAQ. CDR3 nucleotides: TGTGCCAGCAGCTTAGAACAGGGGTCTCACAATGAGCAGTTCTTC. Its translation: CASSLEQGSHNEQFF.

This chain joins TRBV14 and TRBJ2-7; D perhaps matches TRBD1 (5 bases). CDR1 and CDR2 (germline): SGHDN, FVKESK. The CDR3 has 14 residues. The CDR3 DNA sequence: TGTTCCATCAGCCAGTCAGGGTCCGGGCACGAGCAGTACTTC. The encoded protein is CSISQSGSGHEQYF.

This clone was observed a handful of times. An end of the junction does not agree with germline; a read error may underlie this. The rearrangement links TRBV6-4 to TRBJ2-1; 7 nucleotides line up with TRBD2. This CDR3 has 16 residues. CDR1 and CDR2 (germline): MRHNA, SNTAGT. The CDR3: CASSDSGGGVPDEQLF. CDR3 nucleotide sequence: TGTGCCAGCAGTGACTCCGGTGGGGGGGTTCCGGATGAGCAGCTCTTC.

This clone has ten or more counts. The genes are TRBV7-3 and TRBJ2-2; 9 bases fit TRBD1. The V gene end was trimmed by 5 bases and the J gene end by 1 base; junction bases not matched to a gene: 5. The CDR3 totals 16 residues. Germline V gene data show CDR1 as SGHTA and CDR2 as FQGTGA. The CDR3 here is CASSMGTGMNTGELFF. The CDR3 bases are TGTGCCAGCAGCATGGGGACAGGGATGAACACCGGGGAGCTGTTTTTT.

This clone was seen repeatedly, ten times or more. This sequence joins TRBV10-3 and TRBJ1-6; TRBD1 matches 7 bases. Germline values: CDR1 ENHRY, CDR2 SYGVKD. The CDR3 is 16 residues long. V lost 0 bases to trimming and J lost 5 bases; unmatched junction nucleotides: 4. CDR3 sequence: CAISESGDRHNSPLHF. In nucleotides, the CDR3 is TGTGCCATCAGTGAGTCAGGGGACAGACATAATTCACCCCTCCACTTT.

The V gene is TRBV28, the J gene TRBJ2-1, with 11 bases lining up with TRBD2. Unmatched junction bases numbered 4, after V lost 7 bases and J lost 5 bases. The CDR3 covers 14 residues. The V gene's germline CDR1 is MDHEN and CDR2 SYDVKM. The CDR3 spells CASNIAGGHNEQFF. In nucleotides, the CDR3 is TGTGCCAGCAACATAGCGGGAGGGCACAATGAGCAGTTCTTC.

This clone was counted many times. This sequence joins TRBV9 and TRBJ1-2, with D perhaps matching TRBD1 (5 bases). CDR1 and CDR2 (germline): SGDLS, YYNGEE. CDR3 length: 12 amino acids. The germline V and J ends were trimmed by 0 bases and 7 bases, with 7 bases remaining between them. CDR3 residues: CASSVGQRGYTF. In DNA, the CDR3 is TGTGCCAGCAGCGTAGGACAGCGTGGCTACACCTTC.

CDR3 protein: CSARGGTGDNQPQHF. DNA of the CDR3: TGCAGTGCTAGAGGTGGGACAGGGGACAATCAGCCCCAGCATTTT. The V call is TRBV20-1, the J call TRBJ1-5, with TRBD1 matching over 10 bases. V was clipped by 1 base and J by 3 bases; unmatched bases: 3. Germline assignment: CDR1 DFQATT and CDR2 SNEGSKA (reference sequence). This CDR3 is 15 amino acids long.

This chain links TRBV20-1 with TRBJ2-1; 11 bases agree with TRBD2. Germline loops: CDR1 DFQATT, CDR2 SNEGSKA (reference sequence). This CDR3 region has 16 residues. Trimming cost V 7 bases and J 2 bases; bases outside gene matches: 10. The CDR3 loop reads CSVFRSSGGAYNEQFF. The DNA of the CDR3 is TGCAGTGTTTTTAGAAGTAGCGGGGGGGCCTACAATGAGCAGTTCTTC.

This rearrangement joins TRBV19 to TRBJ1-1, with 7 bases aligning to TRBD1. The CDR3 is made up of 13 amino acids. CDR1 and CDR2 from the germline V gene are LNHDA and SQIVND (reference sequence). Unmatched junction bases numbered 2, after V lost 6 bases and J lost 1 base. CDR3 loop: CASRGTENTEAFF. As DNA, the CDR3 is TGTGCCAGTAGGGGGACAGAGAACACTGAAGCTTTCTTT.

This clone is deemed medium-sized. V and J are TRBV6-1 and TRBJ2-7, with D possibly matching TRBD2 (5 bases). Germline-derived CDR1 and CDR2 are MNHNS and SASEGT. Trimming removed 5 bases from V and 1 base from J, with 6 bases in between. The CDR3 runs to 12 residues. The DNA of the CDR3 is TGTGCCAGCAGTACGGGATCCTACGAGCAGTACTTC. Encoded protein: CASSTGSYEQYF.

V gene TRBV6-2 or TRBV6-3 combines with J gene TRBJ2-4; D is perhaps TRBD1 (6 bases). V shed 4 bases and J shed 3 bases, with 7 bases lying between them. The CDR3 loop spans 13 amino acids. CDR1 is MNHEY, CDR2 SVGEGT, per germline. The CDR3 region is CASSSDSKNIQYF. CDR3 coding DNA: TGTGCCAGCAGTTCGGACAGCAAAAACATTCAGTACTTC.

The table lists this clone with many counts. The CDR3: CASSLTTSGTGELFF. CDR3 nucleotides: TGTGCCAGCAGCTTGACGACTAGCGGCACCGGGGAGCTGTTTTTT. This rearrangement joins TRBV7-2 to TRBJ2-2; 9 nucleotides align to TRBD2. The germline V gene encodes CDR1 SGHTA and CDR2 FQGNSA. The CDR3 runs to 15 residues. The ends lost 3 bases at V and 4 bases at J; junction bases unmatched: 3.

This clone was picked up many times. The chain employs TRBV2 and TRBJ1-1; the match to TRBD1 covers 7 bases. CDR1 is SNHLY and CDR2 is FYNNEI in the germline V gene. The CDR3 has 14 amino acids. Trimming took 5 bases from V and 1 from J; bases not matched to a gene: 4. As DNA, the CDR3 is TGTGCCAGCAGTAAACAGGGGAGGAACACTGAAGCTTTCTTT. This translates into CASSKQGRNTEAFF.

The gene calls are TRBV12-3 or TRBV12-4 and TRBJ2-7; TRBD1 aligns across 8 bases. V was pared by 6 bases and J by 2 bases, with 6 bases of the junction left unmatched. There are 14 residues in the CDR3. CDR3 sequence reads: CASRRTGNTYEQYF. CDR3 sequence (DNA): TGTGCCAGCAGAAGGACAGGGAACACCTACGAGCAGTACTTC.

Only a few counts were recorded for this clone. This chain joins TRBV27 and TRBJ2-3; D gene ambiguous. Germline loops: CDR1 MNHEY, CDR2 SMNVEV (reference sequence). The CDR3 runs 14 residues. Trimming stripped 6 bases from V and 2 bases from J, with 12 bases between. CDR3 sequence reads: CASREDGYTDTQYF. The CDR3 bases are TGTGCCAGCAGAGAGGACGGCTACACAGATACGCAGTATTTT.

Sample share makes this clone medium-sized. The CDR3 DNA is TGTGCCAGCTCACCCGGGACAGTCACCGGGGAGCTGTTTTTT. As protein: CASSPGTVTGELFF. This chain links TRBV18 with TRBJ2-2; 7 bases match TRBD1. There are 14 residues in the CDR3. From germline, CDR1 is KGHSH and CDR2 LQKENI. The junction had 2 bases not matched to a gene; V was cut back by 3 bases and J by 4 bases.

This clone is labeled medium-sized (0.01 to 0.1%). The V call is TRBV6-2 or TRBV6-3, the J call TRBJ2-1; the match to TRBD2 covers 15 bases. Trimming at V came to 7 bases and at J to 10 bases, leaving 11 bases not matched to a gene. Germline loops: CDR1 MNHEY, CDR2 SVGEGT. The CDR3 runs to 16 residues. CDR3 coding DNA: TGTGCCAGCAACCACCTCTCCGGGACTAGCGGGGGGGAGCAGTTCTTC. Protein: CASNHLSGTSGGEQFF.

This clone was seen more than once but under ten times. The chain joins TRBV6-6 to TRBJ2-7; 9 bases are shared with TRBD1. The CDR3 consists of 16 residues. After removal of 2 bases from V and 1 base from J, the junction contained 6 bases not matched to a gene. Germline-derived CDR1 and CDR2 are MNHNY and SVGAGI (reference sequence). CDR3 bases: TGTGCCAGCAGTTACCCGACGACAGGGGGGTCCTACGAGCAGTACTTC. This translates into CASSYPTTGGSYEQYF.

This clone was detected many times. This sequence joins TRBV28 and TRBJ2-3; D not resolved. The CDR3 sequence is 11 residues long. V lost 2 bases to trimming and J lost 3 bases, with 0 bases between them. Germline V gene data show CDR1 as MDHEN and CDR2 as SYDVKM. CDR3 in amino acids: CASSLTDTQYF. The DNA for the CDR3 is TGTGCCAGCAGTTTAACAGATACGCAGTATTTT.

This clone was picked up many times. Here the CDR3 reads CASSRRPTGFVDEQFF. As DNA, the CDR3 is TGTGCCAGCAGTAGACGCCCGACAGGGTTTGTAGATGAGCAGTTCTTC. This chain connects TRBV7-9 to TRBJ2-1, with TRBD1 identical over 7 bases. CDR1 is SEHNR, CDR2 FQNEAQ, per germline (reference sequence). CDR3 length equals 16 residues. V trimming: 6 bases; J trimming: 8 bases; junction bases outside the gene matches: 16.

The V gene is TRBV18, the J gene TRBJ2-5; no clear D. From germline, CDR1 is KGHSH and CDR2 LQKENI. The CDR3 contains 11 residues. V was trimmed by 4 bases and J by 2 bases, leaving 2 bases between them. The CDR3 DNA is TGTGCCAGCTCACGGCAAGAGACCCAGTACTTC. Its protein product is CASSRQETQYF.